In its sample, the clone carrying this TCR beta chain was seen many times. Its specificity is not known. Its ends do not fully match the called genes, so a read error is possible. The data originate from a study of CD8 T cells in ankylosing spondylitis. Findings of the study overall: Seemingly distinctive of ankylosing spondylitis blood was a TCR beta motif formed by eight highly homologous variants.

Researchers built TCR beta libraries using quantitative 5'-RACE with molecular barcodes. TCRdb re-derived calls from the 5' RACE reads in MiXCR, one entry per CDR3 protein. This sample yields around 230,000 distinct CDR3 sequences, of which around 9.1% are seen a single time; nearly 7% belongs to the top ten. The sequencing sample was made of blood, either unsorted or a sorted T cell fraction (not recorded which). The source is a male donor with ankylosing spondylitis or in good health (not recorded which).

The CDR3 reads CSVEALGGLVF. The CDR3 DNA reads TGCAGCGTTGAAGCCCTGGGCGGATTGGTTTTT. The V call is TRBV29-1, the J call TRBJ1-4; no firm D call. The CDR3 is 11 amino acids. Germline loops: CDR1 SQVTM, CDR2 ANQGSEA.